The source of this T cell receptor beta chain is a study of neurological immune-mediated disorders (dated by TCRdb to the late 2010s). About the full investigation: Among the roughly 35 multiple sclerosis patients, roughly 31 had relapsing-remitting MS and 3 had secondary progressive MS. Using UMI-based sequencing, the study compared peripheral blood TCR-beta repertoires from patients with HTLV-I-associated myelopathy (HAM/TSP), patients with multiple sclerosis, and healthy controls. The cohort was made up of 65 to 75 subjects, consisting of roughly 15 HAM/TSP patients, some 35 multiple sclerosis patients and roughly 20 healthy controls. Longitudinal samples, technical triplicates and paired sorted CD4+ and CD8+ T-cell subsets, alongside PBMC samples, were included among the approximately 110 TCR-beta libraries. Broad study findings and their caveats: No clinical or MRI features were associated with the MS cluster, and the authors said that larger cohorts are needed. Across subjects, expanded clones never shared an identical CDR3 amino acid sequence, which suggests that the TCR-beta repertoires in every group were private. TCR clonal expansion was greatest in HAM/TSP patients and smallest in MS patients, who ranked below even healthy controls. Phylogenetic analysis grouped repertoires from 18 of 34 MS patients into a cluster of related CDR3 sequences, suggesting a possible repertoire-level signature.

Unsorted PBMC libraries were generated from 2 million PBMCs stored in RNAlater at -80 °C until RNA extraction. The multiple sclerosis patients were enrolled in a US clinical protocol that used magnetic resonance imaging to evaluate disease progression. Peripheral blood was subjected to Ficoll-Hypaque density gradient centrifugation to isolate PBMCs, which were then cryopreserved in liquid nitrogen. CDR1 SGHRS and CDR2 YFSETQ were looked up in the germline V gene. Unmatched junction bases come to 6, with V trimmed by 4 bases and J by 6 bases. The CDR3 runs 14 residues from the cysteine to the phenylalanine. Only the CDR3 DNA is retained, 42 bases long and in frame from the first base. This clonotype was found many times. No antigen is known for it. The sample holds no much larger clone one base away, and base qualities are not on file. To synthesize cDNA, template-switch 5'RACE was performed with a primer carrying a 10-nucleotide random unique molecular identifier so that each TCR transcript was tagged. Every sequencing run yielded over 170 million TCR-beta sequences covering 15-18 subjects. Total RNA was extracted with the RNeasy kit. The KAPA Real-time Library Amplification kit was used to amplify TCR-beta VDJ regions with primers for the TCR constant region and the 5'RACE anchor. A first PCR added sample indexes and Illumina adaptors, and a second PCR then raised library yield. After Ampure bead purification, the TCR product of roughly 650 bp was size-selected on a 2% E-gel SizeSelection system. Before pooling, library quality was checked on a Bioanalyzer, concentration was measured with Qubit, and libraries were quantified with the Kapa Library Quantification kit. Paired-end 2 x 150 bp sequencing of the libraries was performed on an Illumina HiSeq 2500. To increase sequence diversity, roughly 24-30% phiX was spiked into each library pool. Under the source paper's analysis protocol: The quality-filtered reads were processed with the UMI-based MiGEC pipeline, whose error correction step removed more than 90% of the raw TCR sequences. IMGT germline references were used for aligning VDJ genes, and each clonotype was defined as a unique CDR3 amino acid sequence together with its V-J genes. Clonal expansion, Shannon diversity, and CDR3 relatedness (CalcPairwiseDistances, ClusterSamples) were evaluated with VDJtools, and phylogenetic trees were built with CLCbio workbench. A clone was classed as expanded if it had 8 or more unique UMIs, a cutoff based on coefficient-of-variation modelling across technical triplicates. TCRdb passed the public sequencing reads through fastp at Q25 and MiXCR, retaining productive beta sequences. Rows with one shared CDR3 protein collapse into an entry with the most common genes and DNA. TCRdb, rather than the study authors, made the V and J calls. The sample profile shows 60,000 to 85,000 distinct CDR3 sequences; 4.5% to 6.5% of them were found once. 2% to 2.5% of the sample is held by the ten biggest clonotypes.

The sequenced material came from PBMCs. The rearranged segments are TRBV5-1 and TRBJ2-4; TRBD1 fits 8 bases in the junction. The sequence derives from a woman aged 25 to 39 with multiple sclerosis. In nucleotides, the sequence is TGCGCCAGCAGCCCCAGGGGGCAGGGAAACATTCAGTACTTC. Translation gives CASSPRGQGNIQYF.